The 15 T cell receptor beta chains given below trace back to one sample, sequenced in a study of shared clonotypes between healthy human individuals. Repertoires were generated with immunoSEQ multiplex PCR, while TCRdb's copy carries only in-frame clones and drops some. The data contain nearly 1,000,000 clones, more than 75% of them singletons. Source material: memory CD4+ T cells sorted from blood. The subset here: CD45RA-negative fraction. The receptors were gathered from a man aged 18 to 35 in good health.

This clone was seen more than once but under ten times. At the DNA level, this CDR3 is encoded by other sequences in the same sample as well. This chain uses TRBV28 with TRBJ1-5, with a possible D match to TRBD1 (5 bases). This CDR3 is 13 amino acids long. V lost 6 bases to trimming and J lost 5 bases, with 11 bases between them. Germline lookup yields CDR1 MDHEN and CDR2 SYDVKM. The CDR3 sequence is CASRGRKDQPQHF. The DNA of the CDR3 is TGTGCCAGCAGGGGACGGAAGGATCAGCCCCAGCATTTT.

This clone was detected ten times or more. The chain has TRBV29-1 and TRBJ2-3, with 10 bases fitting TRBD2. The V gene end was trimmed by 6 bases and the J gene end by 5 bases; junction bases not matched to a gene: 8. The CDR3 has 14 amino acids. Germline V gives CDR1 SQVTM, CDR2 ANQGSEA. This CDR3 is CSVAGGTSVDTQYF. The CDR3 nucleotides are TGCAGCGTGGCCGGGGGGACTAGCGTAGATACGCAGTATTTT.

A word on this clone: The same CDR3 is also encoded by other DNA sequences in this sample. The chain combines TRBV6-1 with TRBJ1-2; 8 nucleotides line up with TRBD1. Trimming at V came to 6 bases and at J to 2 bases, leaving 5 bases not matched to a gene. This CDR3 has 14 amino acids. Germline V lookup: CDR1 MNHNS, CDR2 SASEGT. CDR3 DNA sequence: TGTGCCAGCAGAGGACAGGGCGTGAACTATGGCTACACCTTC. Encoded protein: CASRGQGVNYGYTF.

The chain uses TRBV5-6 and TRBJ1-4; D is undetermined. Germline CDR1 and CDR2: SGHDT and YYEEEE. The CDR3 covers 15 residues. The ends were cut back, 2 bases at V and 7 bases at J, with 15 bases in the middle. CDR3: CASSFGRVLREKLFF. In nucleotides, the CDR3 is TGTGCCAGCAGCTTCGGAAGGGTCTTGCGTGAAAAACTGTTTTTT.

This chain uses TRBV5-6 with TRBJ2-1, with 11 bases identical to TRBD2. CDR3 size: 16 residues. The J segment lost 5 bases and the V segment lost 1 base, leaving 5 bases of the junction unmatched. Germline loops: CDR1 SGHDT, CDR2 YYEEEE. DNA for the CDR3: TGTGCCAGCAGCTTGTTGTCTAGCGGGAGGAACAATGAGCAGTTCTTC. This sequence encodes CASSLLSSGRNNEQFF.

The rearrangement links TRBV5-1 to TRBJ1-1; tentatively, D is TRBD1 (6 bases). Trimming took 0 bases from V and 5 from J, leaving 20 bases between them. From germline, CDR1 is SGHRS and CDR2 YFSETQ. The CDR3 runs to 17 residues. CDR3 bases: TGCGCCAGCAGCTTGGGACCCTCGAAGGGTAGGGGGACTGAAGCTTTCTTT. Translation: CASSLGPSKGRGTEAFF.

The genes are TRBV18 and TRBJ2-3; D may match TRBD1 or TRBD2 (5 bases each). Germline loops: CDR1 KGHSH, CDR2 LQKENI. V was pared by 3 bases and J by 7 bases, with 14 bases between. The CDR3 consists of 14 residues. The CDR3 protein is CASSPAGAQNTQYF. The CDR3 DNA sequence: TGTGCCAGCTCACCCGCCGGGGCGCAGAATACGCAGTATTTT.

The chain uses TRBV19 and TRBJ1-5; TRBD1 might be the D (6 bases). The CDR3 totals 14 residues. Germline V gene data show CDR1 as LNHDA and CDR2 as SQIVND (reference sequence). The V gene lost 5 bases and the J gene lost 0 bases, with 8 bases spanning the gap. This CDR3 is CASSQTGSNQPQHF. CDR3 DNA sequence: TGTGCCAGTAGTCAGACAGGTAGCAATCAGCCCCAGCATTTT.

The chain carries TRBV2 and TRBJ2-7, with TRBD2 matching 11 bases. Germline V CDR1 and CDR2: SNHLY, FYNNEI. With V trimmed by 7 bases and J by 1 base, 6 bases remained unmatched. The CDR3 is 15 residues long. The CDR3 here is CASKAGLAGSYEQYF. CDR3 sequence (DNA): TGTGCCAGCAAGGCCGGACTAGCGGGTTCCTACGAGCAGTACTTC.

The chain is built from TRBV5-1 and TRBJ1-4; no firm D call. V lost 0 bases and J 3 bases, leaving 12 bases between the germline ends. The CDR3 spans 16 residues. Germline-derived CDR1 and CDR2 are SGHRS and YFSETQ. As DNA, the CDR3 is TGCGCCAGCAGCTTGGAGGGTTGGAGAGCTAATGAAAAACTGTTTTTT. This codes for CASSLEGWRANEKLFF.

This rearrangement joins TRBV5-1 to TRBJ1-1, with 7 bases fitting TRBD1. CDR3 size: 14 residues. Germline CDR1 SGHRS, CDR2 YFSETQ. J lost 5 bases, V lost 1 base, and 5 bases had no gene match. The DNA for the CDR3 is TGCGCCAGCAGCTTGAGCCAGGGGGGTACTGAAGCTTTCTTT. Translating it yields CASSLSQGGTEAFF.

This clone was recorded only once. The V and J genes are TRBV11-2 and TRBJ1-5; D possibly corresponds to TRBD1 (6 bases). Germline lookup yields CDR1 SGHAT and CDR2 FQNNGV. The CDR3 spans 14 residues. Trimming stripped 5 bases from V and 7 bases from J, with 15 bases between. CDR3 in amino acids: CASSAGQLGQPQHF. CDR3 nucleotides: TGTGCCAGCAGCGCGGGACAACTTGGACAGCCCCAGCATTTT.

J is TRBJ1-1 and V is TRBV7-9; D gene uncertain. The germline V gene encodes CDR1 SEHNR and CDR2 FQNEAQ (reference sequence). This CDR3 has 14 residues. With 3 bases removed from V and 4 bases from J, the gap between germline ends came to 12 bases. In nucleotides, the CDR3 is TGTGCCAGCAGCTTTTTCACCGGAGGCACTGAAGCTTTCTTT. The encoded protein is CASSFFTGGTEAFF.

Turning to this clone: Other DNA sequences in the sample encode the same CDR3. The chain uses TRBV5-1 and TRBJ2-1, with D tentatively TRBD1 or TRBD2 (5 bases each). The CDR3 is 15 amino acids. V dropped 0 bases and J dropped 1 base, with 8 bases sitting between them. Looked up from germline, CDR1 is SGHRS and CDR2 is YFSETQ. CDR3 region: CASSLGGGSYNEQFF. CDR3 nucleotide sequence: TGCGCCAGCAGCTTGGGTGGGGGTTCCTACAATGAGCAGTTCTTC.

The chain employs TRBV6-1 and TRBJ2-3; D is ambiguous. V shed 3 bases and J shed 0 bases, with 7 bases lying between them. The CDR3 runs 14 residues. Germline CDR1 is MNHNS and CDR2 is SASEGT. The CDR3 nucleotides are TGTGCCAGCAGTGAGAACTTCAGCACAGATACGCAGTATTTT. It translates to CASSENFSTDTQYF.